Sequencing of this T cell receptor (beta chain) was carried out in a study of cytomegalovirus exposure and HLA in healthy donors. Study information: Early on, a data release was issued that held 80 million to 90 million unique TCRs from HLA-typed donors.

Both 60 Vbeta primers and 13 Jbeta primers went into the PCR. The repertoire was sequenced with immunoSEQ multiplex PCR; TCRdb's copy has only in-frame clones and lacks some. This table holds 100,000 to 150,000 clones, 81% found once. This CDR3 region has 15 residues. CDR1 GTSNPN and CDR2 SVGIG come from the germline V gene (reference sequence). The V end lost 1 base, the J end lost 6 bases, and 13 bases lay between the germline ends. This receptor was taken from a man younger than 30 in good health and CMV-seropositive. Sequenced sample: PBMCs. This chain connects TRBV30 to TRBJ1-6; D gene ambiguous. Here the CDR3 reads CAWSGAEGSNSPLHF. The CDR3 coding sequence is TGTGCCTGGAGTGGGGCGGAGGGTTCTAATTCACCCCTCCACTTT.